This entry is about one T cell receptor beta chain. V lost 1 base, J lost 8 bases, and 9 bases stayed unmatched. This CDR3 is 15 amino acids long. CDR1 and CDR2 from the germline V gene are MGHRA and YSYEKL. Per the original methods: Reference gene primer amplification in the assay estimated nucleated cell counts. Using immunoSEQ multiplex PCR, the repertoire was profiled, and TCRdb retains in-frame clones only, with some absent. V and J calls and clone size are copied from that table; D and trimming were computed from the DNA. Of 85,000 to 90,000 clones in the sample, around 93% were seen once. The data originate from a study of blood T cell repertoires in COVID-19. On the study more broadly: The United States, Italy and Spain supplied acute and convalescent COVID-19 samples. T cells, B-cell-depleted T cells, or PBMCs provided the cDNA or gDNA that served as material.

The sample comprised peripheral blood. The chain has TRBV4-1 and TRBJ1-2, with 8 bases fitting TRBD1. This TCR derives from a human donor with active COVID-19. The donor label of this sample is uncertain. CDR3 in amino acids: CASSQVETGEGGYTF. The CDR3 DNA is TGCGCCAGCAGCCAAGTAGAGACAGGGGAAGGAGGCTACACCTTC.